This record covers a single T cell receptor (beta chain). Its target is not known. The J segment lost 1 base and the V segment lost 7 bases, leaving 5 bases of the junction unmatched. This CDR3 is built from 13 residues. The germline gives CDR1 DFQATT, CDR2 SNEGSKA (reference sequence). The data are from a study of T-cell memory formation after mild COVID-19. Amplification by 5'RACE using constant-segment primers produced TCR alpha and TCR beta cDNA libraries that carried sample barcodes and UMIs. TCRdb called the 5' RACE reads again in MiXCR, with one record for every CDR3 protein. The sample has over 250,000 distinct CDR3 sequences; roughly 15% are singletons. Study-wide results and limits: Pre-infection memory held some responding clones, suggesting pre-existing cross-reactive T cells responded. Of the contracting clones, CD4+ ones lay mainly in CM and EM, and CD8+ ones in EMRA.

This clonotype was obtained from a man younger than 30 who had mild COVID-19 (a few samples of this study predate the infection). Cell type and time point are not known. Sequenced sample: PBMCs or a T cell subset sorted from them (not recorded which). The gene calls are TRBV20-1 and TRBJ1-1; the match to TRBD1 covers 8 bases. The CDR3 DNA sequence: TGCAGTGTAGCGACAGGGGAGAACACTGAAGCTTTCTTT. This encodes CSVATGENTEAFF.